This T cell receptor (beta chain) was recorded in a study of T cell responses to AZD1222 COVID-19 vaccine. Clones were read by immunoSEQ multiplex PCR, and TCRdb kept only the in-frame ones, dropping some. The top ten hold more than 2.5% of the sample, which has roughly 130,000 clones, 75% to 95% seen once. The TCR sequence derives from an adult in good health. The sample here was peripheral blood, taken on day 0 of AZD1222 vaccination.

The CDR3 is CSASMGTRATYEQYF. CDR3 DNA sequence: TGCAGTGCTAGTATGGGCACCCGGGCAACCTACGAGCAGTACTTC. The J gene is TRBJ2-7, the V gene TRBV20-1; no clear D gene. This CDR3 is built from 15 residues. The V gene lost 3 bases and the J gene lost 2 bases, with 17 bases spanning the gap. Germline CDR1 is DFQATT and CDR2 is SNEGSKA (reference sequence).